This T cell receptor (beta chain) originates from a study of blood T cell repertoires in COVID-19. In the study overall: The samples span acute and convalescent COVID-19 from the United States, Italy and Spain. Sources were T cells, B-cell-depleted T cells, or PBMCs; the material itself was cDNA or gDNA.

The V gene's germline CDR1 is SEHNR and CDR2 FQNEAQ (reference sequence). With 5 bases removed from V and 0 bases from J, the gap between germline ends came to 14 bases. The length of the CDR3 is 16 residues. Original processing notes: Amplification with reference gene primers provided the estimates of nucleated cell counts. TCRdb's table, derived via immunoSEQ multiplex PCR, lists solely in-frame clones and lacks some. That table gives V, J and clone size, and the DNA gave D and trimming. Of 65,000 to 90,000 clones detected, 83% appear once; the ten largest clones hold around 27%. Sequencing was done on a sample of peripheral blood. This TCR derives from an elderly woman with acute or convalescent COVID-19. The chain uses TRBV7-9 and TRBJ2-1, with a weak D call TRBD2 (6 bases). CDR3 DNA: TGTGCCAGCAGCCCCGAGGCGGGGAGCTCCTACAATGAGCAGTTCTTC. Translated, it gives CASSPEAGSSYNEQFF. Supplemented by reference TRBV7-9 and TRBJ2-1, the full variable domain reads DTGVSQNPRHKITKRGQNVTFRCDPISEHNRLYWYRQTLGQGPEFLTYFQNEAQLEKSRLLSDRFSAERPKGSFSTLEIQRTEQGDSAMYLCASSPEAGSSYNEQFFGPGTRLTVL.